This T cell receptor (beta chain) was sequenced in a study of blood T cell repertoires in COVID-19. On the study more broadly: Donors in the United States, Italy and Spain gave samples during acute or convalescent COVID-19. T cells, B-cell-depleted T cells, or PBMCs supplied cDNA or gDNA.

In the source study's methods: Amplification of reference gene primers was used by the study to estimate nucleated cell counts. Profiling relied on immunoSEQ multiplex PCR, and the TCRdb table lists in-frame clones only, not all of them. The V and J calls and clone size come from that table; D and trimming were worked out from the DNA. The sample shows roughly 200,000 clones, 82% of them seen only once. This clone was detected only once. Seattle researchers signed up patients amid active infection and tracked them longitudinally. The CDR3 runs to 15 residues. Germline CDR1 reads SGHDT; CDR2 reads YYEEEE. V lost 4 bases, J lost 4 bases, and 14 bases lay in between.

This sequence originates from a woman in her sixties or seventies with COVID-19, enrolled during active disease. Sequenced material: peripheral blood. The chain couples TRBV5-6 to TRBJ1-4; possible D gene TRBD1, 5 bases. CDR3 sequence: CASSRIQGGNEKLFF. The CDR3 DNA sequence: TGTGCCAGCAGCCGAATTCAGGGAGGTAATGAAAAACTGTTTTTT.